These T cell receptor beta chains were read from a single sample in a study of CDR3 diversity in severe acne. TCRdb recomputed calls from the PCR reads with MiXCR, one row per CDR3 protein. The table records approximately 84,000 distinct CDR3 sequences, under 60% of them present only once. Material: blood. The source of these receptors is a male donor in good health, without acne. Each CDR3 is given with its conserved first and last residue. A D gene is named only where the DNA matches it firmly. The size entry is marked missing in some rows and otherwise reads once, few, many or a size class.

>TRBV7-9|18|-|TRBJ1-1|TRBD1
CASTGRVRTGNMNTEAFF
TGTGCCAGCACCGGACGGGTGAGGACAGGTAATATGAACACTGAAGCTTTCTTT
>TRBV7-9|15|-|TRBJ1-1|-
CASSLLDRTNTEAFF
TGTGCCAGCAGCTTGCTAGACAGAACAAACACTGAAGCTTTCTTT
>TRBV12-3/TRBV12-4|12|-|TRBJ1-1|-
CASRPIYTEAFF
TGTGCCAGCAGGCCGATTTACACTGAAGCTTTCTTT
>TRBV13|16|-|TRBJ2-7|TRBD1
CASSTGGQGEKYEQYF
TGTGCCAGCAGCACGGGGGGACAGGGGGAGAAGTACGAGCAGTACTTC
>TRBV7-7|11|-|TRBJ2-5|TRBD2
CASGSQETQCF
TGTGCTAGCGGGAGCCAAGAGACCCAGTGCTTC
>TRBV3-1|14|many|TRBJ2-7|-
CASSQDNRRYEQYF
TGTGCCAGCAGCCAAGACAACAGGCGCTACGAGCAGTACTTC
>TRBV4-1|15|many|TRBJ1-4|-
CASSQPPIGGEKLFF
TGCGCCAGCAGCCAACCGCCTATTGGGGGTGAAAAACTGTTTTTT
>TRBV15|15|-|TRBJ2-1|TRBD2
CATSSGGGSNNEQSF
TGTGCCACCAGCAGTGGGGGGGGAAGCAACAATGAGCAGTCCTTC
>TRBV7-8|13|many|TRBJ2-7|-
CASSASVADEQYF
TGTGCCAGCAGCGCAAGCGTGGCAGACGAGCAGTACTTC
>TRBV2|15|many|TRBJ1-5|TRBD1
CASTPWTGGNQPQHF
TGTGCCAGCACCCCTTGGACAGGGGGCAATCAGCCCCAGCATTTT
>TRBV29-1|12|many|TRBJ1-1|-
CSVEGQSTEAFF
TGCAGCGTTGAGGGCCAGAGCACTGAAGCTTTCTTT
>TRBV25-1|13|-|TRBJ2-5|-
CASRGQYQETQYF
TGTGCCAGCAGGGGGCAGTACCAAGAGACCCAGTACTTC
>TRBV15|15|few|TRBJ1-5|TRBD1
CATSRDSAGGQPQHF
TGTGCCACCAGCAGAGATAGTGCAGGGGGTCAGCCCCAGCATTTT
>TRBV5-6|16|-|TRBJ2-1|-
CASSFQWWEENNKQFF
TGTGCCAGCAGCTTTCAATGGTGGGAGGAAAACAATAAGCAGTTCTTC
>TRBV5-1|15|-|TRBJ2-5|TRBD1
CASSLHGQGRETQYF
TGCGCCAGCAGCTTACATGGACAGGGCCGTGAGACCCAGTACTTC
>TRBV5-4|15|-|TRBJ1-4|-
CASSLSPGTGEKLFF
TGTGCCAGCAGCTTAAGTCCCGGGACGGGTGAAAAACTGTTTTTT
>TRBV5-5|15|-|TRBJ2-5|-
CASSLPRTEEETQYF
TGTGCCAGCAGCCTTCCCCGGACAGAGGAAGAGACCCAGTACTTC
>TRBV20-1|12|once|TRBJ2-3|-
CSDSDSTDTQYF
TGCAGCGACAGCGATAGCACAGATACGCAGTATTTT
>TRBV20-1|15|-|TRBJ2-1|TRBD2
CSARDPSGSHNEQFF
TGCAGTGCTAGAGATCCTAGCGGGAGTCACAATGAGCAGTTCTTC
>TRBV7-9|13|few|TRBJ2-7|-
CASSLWSVSEQYF
TGTGCCAGCAGCTTGTGGAGCGTAAGCGAGCAGTACTTC
>TRBV25-1|12|medium-sized|TRBJ2-1|-
CASSVLHNEQFF
TGTGCCAGCAGTGTACTCCACAATGAGCAGTTCTTC
>TRBV5-1|15|once|TRBJ2-7|TRBD1
CASSLSGTGVNEQYF
TGCGCCAGCAGCCTATCAGGGACAGGGGTCAACGAGCAGTACTTC
>TRBV2|12|-|TRBJ1-2|-
CASSEQSYGYTF
TGTGCCAGCAGTGAACAGTCATATGGCTACACCTTC
>TRBV25-1|15|-|TRBJ1-1|-
CASSQERGVDTEAFF
TGTGCCAGCAGCCAAGAAAGGGGGGTGGACACTGAAGCTTTCTTT
>TRBV2|17|-|TRBJ2-6|TRBD1
CASNLQGAVSGANVLTF
TGTGCCAGCAATCTACAGGGGGCCGTCAGCGGGGCCAACGTCCTGACTTTC
>TRBV20-1|16|once|TRBJ2-1|-
CSATLSGTEGAGEQFF
TGCAGTGCTACTCTAAGCGGGACAGAGGGGGCGGGTGAGCAGTTCTTC
>TRBV6-4|14|many|TRBJ1-5|-
CASSDSAENQPQHF
TGTGCCAGCAGTGACTCGGCGGAAAATCAGCCCCAGCATTTT
>TRBV6-4|16|many|TRBJ2-1|TRBD2
CASSDSGGGGYNEQFF
TGTGCCAGCAGTGACTCCGGCGGCGGGGGCTACAATGAGCAGTTCTTC
>TRBV6-5|13|-|TRBJ1-1|-
CATGRGAGAEAFF
TGTGCCACCGGACGAGGGGCAGGGGCTGAAGCTTTCTTT
>TRBV3-1|15|many|TRBJ2-2|TRBD2
CASSWGLSNTGELFF
TGTGCCAGCAGCTGGGGACTATCTAACACCGGGGAGCTGTTTTTT
>TRBV3-1|12|many|TRBJ1-1|-
CASSHGPLEAFF
TGTGCCAGCAGCCACGGACCCCTGGAAGCTTTCTTT
>TRBV9|17|many|TRBJ2-3|TRBD2
CASSVGAGGPSLIRAHF
TGTGCCAGCAGCGTAGGGGCGGGAGGGCCCTCGCTGATACGCGCCCATTTT
>TRBV24-1|13|many|TRBJ1-2|TRBD1
CAANEQGRYGYTF
TGTGCCGCCAATGAACAGGGGAGATATGGCTACACCTTC
>TRBV7-9|16|-|TRBJ1-2|TRBD1
CASSFAGTGGSHGYTF
TGTGCCAGCAGCTTCGCCGGGACAGGGGGTTCTCATGGCTACACCTTC
>TRBV2|16|-|TRBJ1-6|-
CASRIPSKFYNSPLHF
TGTGCCAGCAGGATACCTAGCAAGTTCTATAATTCACCCCTCCACTTT
>TRBV20-1|18|many|TRBJ1-3|-
CSARRTVFTSESGNTIYF
TGCAGTGCCAGACGAACCGTGTTTACCTCCGAATCTGGAAACACCATATATTTT
>TRBV12-3/TRBV12-4|14|many|TRBJ1-5|-
CASSQGLYNQPQHF
TGTGCCAGCAGTCAGGGACTGTACAATCAGCCCCAGCATTTT
>TRBV20-1|16|-|TRBJ2-7|TRBD2
CSAIIPGLAGVKEQYF
TGCAGTGCGATAATACCGGGACTAGCGGGAGTTAAGGAGCAGTACTTC
>TRBV29-1|16|-|TRBJ1-1|TRBD1
CSVDPGQGVFSTEAFF
TGCAGCGTTGACCCGGGACAGGGAGTATTCTCCACTGAAGCTTTCTTT
>TRBV6-5|18|many|TRBJ2-3|-
CASSYSTSGGTMTDTQYF
TGTGCCAGCAGTTACTCGACGTCGGGCGGGACAATGACCGATACGCAGTATTTT